This record covers a single T cell receptor (beta chain). This CDR3 is also generated by other DNA sequences in the sample. This specimen belongs to a study of radiotherapy plus CTLA-4 blockade in lung cancer. This CDR3 region has 15 residues. Trimming removed 0 bases at V and 6 bases at J, with 12 bases between. The germline V gene has CDR1 LGHNA and CDR2 YSLEER. Profiled with immunoSEQ multiplex PCR; TCRdb holds only in-frame clones, not every one. The repertoire has under 55,000 clones, roughly 84% of them found once; the top ten carry 3.2%. This TCR came from a human donor with non-small cell lung cancer who had a partial response to radiotherapy plus ipilimumab. Material: peripheral blood, obtained from a patient treated with radiotherapy plus ipilimumab. The rearrangement uses TRBV4-3 and TRBJ1-5, with D perhaps TRBD1 (5 bases). CDR3 coding DNA: TGCGCCAGCAGCCAAGAGTCAGGGATCCCTCAGCCCCAGCATTTT. As protein: CASSQESGIPQPQHF.